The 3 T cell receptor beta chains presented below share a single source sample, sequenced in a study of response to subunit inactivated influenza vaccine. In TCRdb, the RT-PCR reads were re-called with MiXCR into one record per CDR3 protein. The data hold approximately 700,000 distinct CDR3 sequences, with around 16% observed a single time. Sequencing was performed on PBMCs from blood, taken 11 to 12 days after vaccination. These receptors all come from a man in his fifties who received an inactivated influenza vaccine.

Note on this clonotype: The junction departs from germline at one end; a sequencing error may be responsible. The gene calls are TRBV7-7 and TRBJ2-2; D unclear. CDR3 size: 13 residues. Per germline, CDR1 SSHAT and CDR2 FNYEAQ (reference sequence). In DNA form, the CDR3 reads TGTGCTAGCAGCTTAGCTCCGGTCGGGGAGCTGTTTTTT. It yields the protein CASSLAPVGELFF.

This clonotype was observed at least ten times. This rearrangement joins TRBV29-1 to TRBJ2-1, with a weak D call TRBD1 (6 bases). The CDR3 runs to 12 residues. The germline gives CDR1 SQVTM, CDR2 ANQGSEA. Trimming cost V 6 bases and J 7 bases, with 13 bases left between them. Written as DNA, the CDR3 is TGCAGCGTCAGGCCCAGGGGAAATGAGCAGTTCTTC. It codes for CSVRPRGNEQFF.

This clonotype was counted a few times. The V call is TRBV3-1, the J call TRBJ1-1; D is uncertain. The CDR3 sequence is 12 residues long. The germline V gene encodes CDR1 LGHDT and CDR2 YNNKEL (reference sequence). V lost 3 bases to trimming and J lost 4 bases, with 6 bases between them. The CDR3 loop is CASSQRPTEAFF. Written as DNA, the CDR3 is TGTGCCAGCAGCCAGAGGCCCACTGAAGCTTTCTTT.